A single sample is the source of the 15 T cell receptor beta chains below, sequenced in a study of control samples from healthy donors and cancer patients. TCRdb keeps only in-frame clones here, not all; method: immunoSEQ multiplex PCR. Among 150,000 to 200,000 clones, around 90% were seen once, and the ten largest hold around 1.5%. Material: blood. These receptors were obtained from a woman aged 45-65 years in good health.

There are a few counts of this clone. In DNA, the CDR3 is TGTGCCAGCAGCCAAGCGGGGGTGGAATTGACCCAGTACTTC. This encodes CASSQAGVELTQYF. J is TRBJ2-5 and V is TRBV3-1 (or the pseudogene TRBV3-2); tentative D call: TRBD2 (6 bases). The V end was cut by 1 base, the J end by 7 bases, with 13 bases between. The CDR3 length is 14 residues. Looked up from germline, CDR1 is LGHDT and CDR2 is YNNKEL (reference sequence).

The chain recombines TRBV2 with TRBJ2-5; unclear D gene. V was trimmed by 5 bases and J by 5 bases, leaving 6 bases between them. The germline gives CDR1 SNHLY, CDR2 FYNNEI. This CDR3 region has 11 residues. CDR3: CASSPAETQYF. In nucleotides, the CDR3 is TGTGCCAGCAGTCCCGCGGAGACCCAGTACTTC.

The chain recombines TRBV4-1 with TRBJ1-3; D possibly corresponds to TRBD1 (6 bases). This CDR3 comprises 17 residues. Deletions cut 6 bases from V and 2 bases from J, with 20 bases between. The germline V gene has CDR1 MGHRA and CDR2 YSYEKL. The CDR3 DNA reads TGCGCCAGCAGTCGCGGGGACACACTATTTACTGGAAACACCATATATTTT. This encodes CASSRGDTLFTGNTIYF.

The gene calls are TRBV27 and TRBJ2-1; D may be TRBD1 or TRBD2 (5 bases each). The V end lost 5 bases, the J end lost 10 bases, and 30 bases lay between the germline ends. Per germline, CDR1 MNHEY and CDR2 SMNVEV (reference sequence). This CDR3 has 18 amino acids. The chain's CDR3 is CASSPKFSGTHIEIEQFF. DNA of the CDR3: TGTGCCAGCAGTCCCAAGTTCTCCGGGACGCACATCGAGATCGAGCAGTTCTTC.

The V and J genes are TRBV4-3 and TRBJ2-3; TRBD1 matches at 7 bases. Germline V gene lookup returns CDR1 LGHNA and CDR2 YSLEER. V gave up 1 base and J gave up 4 bases; unmatched junction bases: 5. The CDR3 is 15 amino acids. For the CDR3, the DNA is TGCGCCAGCAGCCAAGCCGACAGGGATTCAGATACGCAGTATTTT. As protein: CASSQADRDSDTQYF.

The chain is built from TRBV7-9 and TRBJ2-2, with TRBD1 matching 7 bases. V lost 3 bases and J lost 4; bases outside the gene matches: 2. Germline V CDR1 and CDR2: SEHNR, FQNEAQ (reference sequence). CDR3 length equals 14 residues. This CDR3 reads CASSFGTATGELFF. CDR3 DNA: TGTGCCAGCAGCTTCGGGACAGCCACCGGGGAGCTGTTTTTT.

The rearrangement uses TRBV29-1 and TRBJ1-5; weak D call: TRBD1 (6 bases). The germline CDR1 and CDR2 sequences are SQVTM and ANQGSEA. V lost 7 bases and J 3 bases, leaving 13 bases between the germline ends. The CDR3 sequence is 13 residues long. CDR3 in amino acids: CSARWTDNQPQHF. CDR3 nucleotides: TGCAGCGCCCGTTGGACAGACAATCAGCCCCAGCATTTT.

This clone showed up just once. The rearrangement joins TRBV15 to TRBJ2-7; the D is unclear. The CDR3 loop spans 13 amino acids. CDR1 is LNHNV, CDR2 YYDKDF, per germline (reference sequence). Trimming left V 8 bases short and J 4 bases short, with 15 bases between. The CDR3 here is CATSPLHGYEQYF. The CDR3, as DNA: TGTGCCACCTCCCCCCTGCACGGGTACGAGCAGTACTTC. The whole variable domain, filled in from reference TRBV15 and TRBJ2-7, reads DAMVIQNPRYQVTQFGKPVTLSCSQTLNHNVMYWYQQKSSQAPKLLFHYYDKDFNNEADTPDNFQSRRPNTSFCFLDIRSPGLGDTAMYLCATSPLHGYEQYFGPGTRLTVT.

The rearrangement joins TRBV5-5 to TRBJ2-1; 9 positions agree with TRBD1. CDR3 length equals 14 residues. Trimming at V came to 4 bases and at J to 12 bases, leaving 11 bases not matched to a gene. CDR1 is SGHKS and CDR2 is YYEKEE in the germline V gene (reference sequence). CDR3 amino acids: CASSTGGGTSGQFF. The CDR3 nucleotides read TGTGCCAGCAGCACAGGGGGCGGCACCTCGGGGCAGTTCTTC.

This sequence joins TRBV28 and TRBJ2-2; the D is unclear. The CDR3 has 13 residues. In germline, CDR1 is MDHEN, CDR2 SYDVKM. The V and J ends lost 2 bases and 6 bases respectively, with 7 bases between them. The CDR3 DNA reads TGTGCCAGCAGTTTAGGGGTTTCCGGGGAGCTGTTTTTT. Amino acid sequence: CASSLGVSGELFF.

The chain uses TRBV2 and TRBJ2-3; no clear D gene. Per germline, CDR1 SNHLY and CDR2 FYNNEI. This CDR3 comprises 12 residues. V was cut by 7 bases and J by 1 base, with 6 bases left in between. CDR3 region: CASTRGTDTQYF. For the CDR3, the DNA is TGTGCCAGCACTCGAGGCACAGATACGCAGTATTTT.

This clone was detected only a few times. The rearrangement links TRBV6-6 to TRBJ1-1; D not certain. This CDR3 has 14 amino acids. Trimming cost V 0 bases and J 2 bases, with 7 bases left between them. Germline CDR1 and CDR2: MNHNY and SVGAGI (reference sequence). This chain's CDR3 is CASSYSMDNTEAFF. The CDR3 DNA is TGTGCCAGCAGTTACTCGATGGATAACACTGAAGCTTTCTTT.

The chain has TRBV3-1 (or the pseudogene TRBV3-2) and TRBJ2-2; the D is unclear. The ends were cut back, 0 bases at V and 4 bases at J, with 0 bases in the middle. CDR3 length equals 12 residues. Germline assignment: CDR1 LGHDT and CDR2 YNNKEL (reference sequence). CDR3: CASSQDTGELFF. The CDR3 DNA follows: TGTGCCAGCAGCCAAGACACCGGGGAGCTGTTTTTT.

In DNA, the CDR3 is TGTGCCAGCAGTGAATGGGGGACAGGGAATGTTGAAAAACTGTTTTTT. Translating gives CASSEWGTGNVEKLFF. The chain combines TRBV2 with TRBJ1-4; TRBD1 matches at 9 bases. Trimming at V came to 2 bases and at J to 7 bases, leaving 8 bases not matched to a gene. The CDR3 has 16 residues. Germline V gene lookup returns CDR1 SNHLY and CDR2 FYNNEI.

The CDR3 DNA follows: TGTGCCAGCAGCCAAGATCAGGCGGGGGAGGATAGCACAGATACGCAGTATTTT. Its protein product is CASSQDQAGEDSTDTQYF. The chain links TRBV3-1 (or the pseudogene TRBV3-2) to TRBJ2-3, with TRBD2 matching over 7 bases. The CDR3 spans 18 residues. Germline V gene sequence: CDR1 LGHDT, CDR2 YNNKEL (reference sequence). V lost 0 bases to trimming and J lost 0 bases; unmatched junction nucleotides: 9.